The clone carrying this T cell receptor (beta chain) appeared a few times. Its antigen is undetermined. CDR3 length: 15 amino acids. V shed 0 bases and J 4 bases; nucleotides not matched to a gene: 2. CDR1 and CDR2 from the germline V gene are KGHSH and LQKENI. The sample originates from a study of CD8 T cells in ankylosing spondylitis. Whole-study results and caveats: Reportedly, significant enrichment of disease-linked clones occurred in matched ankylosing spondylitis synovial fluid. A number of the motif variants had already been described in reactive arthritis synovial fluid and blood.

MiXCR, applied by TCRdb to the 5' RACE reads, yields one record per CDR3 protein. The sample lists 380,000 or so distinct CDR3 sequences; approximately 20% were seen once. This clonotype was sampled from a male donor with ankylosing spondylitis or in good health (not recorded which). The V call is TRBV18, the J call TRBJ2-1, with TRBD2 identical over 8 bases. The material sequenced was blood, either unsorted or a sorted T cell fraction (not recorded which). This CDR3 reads CASSPPLAEYNEQFF. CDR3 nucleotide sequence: TGTGCCAGCTCACCACCACTAGCGGAGTACAATGAGCAGTTCTTC.